This T cell receptor beta chain derives from a study of T cells in Graves' hyperthyroidism and ophthalmopathy. Points from the study as a whole: Blood also carried most thyroid clonotypes expanded above 0.001.

RNA transcripts were the template for amplifying TCR beta CDR3 regions. HTBI primers drove first-round RT-PCR of the TCR CDR3. TCRdb recomputed calls from the multiplex PCR reads with MiXCR, one row per CDR3 protein. The sample includes roughly 240,000 distinct CDR3 sequences, about a sixth of them seen just once. This clonotype was observed many times. Its antigen is currently unknown. This CDR3 comprises 15 residues. Germline V lookup: CDR1 LNHDA, CDR2 SQIVND (reference sequence). V lost 3 bases and J lost 5; bases outside the gene matches: 5. Subjects with ophthalmopathy showed a Clinical Activity Score no lower than 3, a NOSPECS grade no lower than 4, and a duration shorter than 3 months. It was uncontrolled infection, other autoimmune disease, pregnancy or lactation that excluded patients. Thyroid ultrasound, orbital computed tomography, clinical symptoms, and serum thyroxine and TRAb underpinned diagnoses.

This TCR came from a woman younger than 35 with Graves' ophthalmopathy. The sequenced sample was blood. The V call is TRBV19, the J call TRBJ2-1; TRBD2 matches at 9 bases. The CDR3 here is CASSILAGADNEQFF. In nucleotides, the CDR3 is TGTGCCAGTAGTATTTTAGCGGGGGCAGACAATGAGCAGTTCTTC.